Below are 29 T cell receptor beta chains sequenced from a single sample in a study of blood T cell repertoires in COVID-19. Sequencing used immunoSEQ multiplex PCR; TCRdb keeps in-frame clones, though not all of them. The sample includes 200,000 to 250,000 clones, approximately 86% of them seen just once. The specimen sequenced was peripheral blood. These TCRs come from a man aged 55 to 69 with acute or convalescent COVID-19.

J is TRBJ1-5 and V is TRBV19; tentatively, D is TRBD1 (6 bases). Germline V gene lookup returns CDR1 LNHDA and CDR2 SQIVND (reference sequence). The CDR3 is made up of 16 amino acids. V was shortened by 7 bases and J by 1 base, with 17 bases between the two germline ends. CDR3 in amino acids: CASTLSRGQSNQPQHF. DNA of the CDR3: TGTGCCAGTACCCTATCCAGGGGCCAGAGCAATCAGCCCCAGCATTTT.

This clone was seen once. The gene calls are TRBV10-3 and TRBJ2-7; 7 bases are a match to TRBD1. In germline, CDR1 is ENHRY, CDR2 SYGVKD. The junction had 0 bases not matched to a gene; V was cut back by 4 bases and J by 6 bases. This CDR3 has 11 amino acids. CDR3 in DNA: TGTGCCATCAGTGGACAGGGCGAGCAGTACTTC. Translating it yields CAISGQGEQYF.

The chain is built from TRBV7-2 and TRBJ2-3; a weak D match, TRBD2 (5 bases). V dropped 1 base and J dropped 8 bases, with 10 bases sitting between them. This CDR3 is 13 amino acids long. Germline V CDR1 and CDR2: SGHTA, FQGNSA. The CDR3 DNA reads as TGTGCCAGCAGCTTAGACCCGGGATCTACGCAGTATTTT. Residues: CASSLDPGSTQYF.

The rearrangement uses TRBV12-3 or TRBV12-4 and TRBJ1-5; 7 bases are a match to TRBD1. Unmatched junction bases numbered 5, after V lost 6 bases and J lost 9 bases. The CDR3 is 12 amino acids. In DNA, the CDR3 is TGTGCCAGCAGCTCAGGGGGGCGGCCCCAGCATTTT. Translation gives CASSSGGRPQHF.

The chain is built from TRBV6-1 and TRBJ1-5; possible D gene TRBD1, 6 bases. Germline CDR1 MNHNS, CDR2 SASEGT. The CDR3 has 17 amino acids. The ends were cut back, 1 base at V and 3 bases at J, with 16 bases in the middle. The CDR3 protein is CASSEEVGASVNQPQHF. The CDR3 nucleotides read TGTGCCAGCAGTGAAGAGGTGGGGGCATCGGTCAATCAGCCCCAGCATTTT.

The CDR3 sequence is CASSRTAFATNEKLFF. As DNA, the CDR3 is TGTGCCAGCAGTCGGACAGCCTTTGCAACTAATGAAAAACTGTTTTTT. The chain couples TRBV28 to TRBJ1-4; maybe TRBD1 (6 bases). Trimming stripped 5 bases from V and 0 bases from J, with 13 bases between. CDR1 MDHEN and CDR2 SYDVKM come from the germline V gene. This CDR3 has 16 amino acids.

J is TRBJ2-4 and V is TRBV28, with 7 bases fitting TRBD2. Germline trimming cut 6 bases from V and 6 bases from J; bases unmatched to any gene: 2. Germline V CDR1 and CDR2: MDHEN, SYDVKM. CDR3 length: 12 residues. The DNA of the CDR3 is TGTGCCAGCAGCGGACTAGGAAACATTCAGTACTTC. Encoded protein: CASSGLGNIQYF.

The count of this clone is one. The chain carries TRBV7-3 and TRBJ2-2, with a tentative D call TRBD1 (6 bases). This CDR3 is 16 amino acids long. Trimming shortened V by 2 bases and J by 2 bases, and 12 bases separated the two germline ends. CDR1 is SGHTA, CDR2 FQGTGA, per germline. The CDR3 spells CASSLLGAANTGELFF. The CDR3 DNA is TGTGCCAGCAGCTTATTGGGGGCAGCAAACACCGGGGAGCTGTTTTTT.

The chain joins TRBV3-1 (or the pseudogene TRBV3-2) to TRBJ2-1; 7 bases are shared with TRBD2. The trim removed 2 bases at V and 10 bases at J, leaving 8 bases unmatched. This CDR3 is built from 14 residues. Germline CDR1 LGHDT, CDR2 YNNKEL (reference sequence). CDR3 sequence: CASSQFGQRGEQFF. CDR3 in DNA: TGTGCCAGCAGCCAATTCGGTCAGCGGGGAGAGCAGTTCTTC.

This chain joins TRBV5-1 and TRBJ1-1; 9 bases agree with TRBD1. The germline V gene encodes CDR1 SGHRS and CDR2 YFSETQ. V lost 0 bases to trimming and J lost 3 bases; unmatched junction nucleotides: 9. This CDR3 contains 17 residues. Here the CDR3 reads CASSLVGTGRDDTEAFF. The CDR3 region has the DNA TGCGCCAGCAGCTTGGTTGGGACAGGGAGGGATGACACTGAAGCTTTCTTT.

The chain couples TRBV18 to TRBJ1-1, with D hard to call. Germline V gene lookup returns CDR1 KGHSH and CDR2 LQKENI. V was clipped by 6 bases and J by 6 bases, with 17 bases between them. This CDR3 has 14 residues. CDR3 sequence reads: CASSPDFGVSEAFF. As DNA, the CDR3 is TGTGCCAGCTCCCCAGATTTCGGGGTCTCTGAAGCTTTCTTT.

This chain connects TRBV6-5 to TRBJ2-3, with D possibly being TRBD1 (5 bases). V was clipped by 6 bases and J by 5 bases, with 15 bases between them. This CDR3 is built from 14 residues. The germline gives CDR1 MNHEY, CDR2 SVGAGI. CDR3 amino acids: CASREAGRRDTQYF. The CDR3 nucleotides read TGTGCCAGCAGAGAGGCAGGGCGTAGAGATACGCAGTATTTT.

The chain joins TRBV11-3 to TRBJ2-3, with TRBD2 identical over 16 bases. The V and J ends lost 5 bases and 5 bases, in that order; junction bases with no gene match: 10. The V gene's germline CDR1 is SGHNT and CDR2 YENEEA. This CDR3 comprises 18 residues. The CDR3 region is CASSPTPGLAGGQDTQYF. DNA for the CDR3: TGTGCCAGCAGCCCTACCCCGGGACTAGCGGGGGGGCAAGATACGCAGTATTTT.

This clone was observed a single time. The chain joins TRBV28 to TRBJ1-2; 7 bases map to TRBD1. Germline V gene sequence: CDR1 MDHEN, CDR2 SYDVKM. V lost 2 bases and J lost 4; bases outside the gene matches: 4. CDR3 length: 14 residues. The DNA for the CDR3 is TGTGCCAGCAGTTTAGACTCAGGGGGCTATGGCTACACCTTC. Amino acids: CASSLDSGGYGYTF.

The chain has TRBV7-3 and TRBJ2-7; 12 nucleotides line up with TRBD1. The CDR3 is 16 residues long. The V gene's germline CDR1 is SGHTA and CDR2 FQGTGA. V was clipped by 5 bases and J by 5 bases; unmatched bases: 10. CDR3: CASSVSGGTGGHEQYF. CDR3 coding DNA: TGTGCCAGCAGCGTCTCCGGCGGGACAGGGGGCCACGAGCAGTACTTC.

The chain has TRBV14 and TRBJ2-7, with D possibly being TRBD1 (7 bases). CDR3 size: 19 residues. Trimming took 1 base from V and 7 from J, leaving 29 bases between them. Looked up from germline, CDR1 is SGHDN and CDR2 is FVKESK. CDR3 nucleotides: TGTGCCAGCAGCCAAGGACTAGGGGGCTCCCGGGCTAGAGTAAAGGAGCAGTACTTC. Protein product: CASSQGLGGSRARVKEQYF.

The V call is TRBV27, the J call TRBJ1-2; weak D call: TRBD1 (5 bases). V was pared by 0 bases and J by 5 bases, with 13 bases between. Germline V gene data show CDR1 as MNHEY and CDR2 as SMNVEV (reference sequence). The CDR3 contains 15 residues. The CDR3 loop reads CASSLSNGGKYGYTF. The CDR3 DNA follows: TGTGCCAGCAGTTTATCGAACGGGGGGAAGTATGGCTACACCTTC.

The rearrangement joins TRBV29-1 to TRBJ2-5; a possible D gene is TRBD1 (5 bases). Germline V gene data show CDR1 as SQVTM and CDR2 as ANQGSEA. Trimming took 6 bases from V and 7 from J, leaving 21 bases between them. The length of the CDR3 is 14 residues. The CDR3 bases are TGCAGCGTCCTAGGGGCAGGGCCCCCAGGGACCCAGTACTTC. Amino acid sequence: CSVLGAGPPGTQYF.

The chain carries TRBV18 and TRBJ2-1; TRBD1 matches at 11 bases. Germline CDR1 KGHSH, CDR2 LQKENI. V shed 2 bases, J shed 14 bases, and the junction held 2 bases outside the gene matches. The CDR3 runs 12 residues. The CDR3 loop reads CASSPMGQGEFF. The CDR3 nucleotides are TGTGCCAGCTCACCAATGGGACAGGGGGAGTTCTTC.

V is TRBV7-8 and J is TRBJ1-1; the D gene is possibly TRBD1 (6 bases). CDR3 size: 14 residues. Germline values: CDR1 SGHVS, CDR2 FQNEAQ. The ends were cut back, 1 base at V and 5 bases at J, with 11 bases in the middle. This chain's CDR3 is CASSLDREGTEAFF. The CDR3 nucleotides read TGTGCCAGCAGCTTAGACAGGGAGGGGACTGAAGCTTTCTTT.

The rearrangement links TRBV2 to TRBJ2-3, with D possibly TRBD1 on 5 matching bases. Germline V gene data show CDR1 as SNHLY and CDR2 as FYNNEI. This CDR3 spans 10 amino acids. V lost 8 bases to trimming and J lost 7 bases, with 7 bases between them. DNA of the CDR3: TGTGCCAGCCGACAGAATACGCAGTATTTT. Translated: CASRQNTQYF. The variable domain in full, completed from reference TRBV2 and TRBJ2-3, reads EPEVTQTPSHQVTQMGQEVILRCVPISNHLYFYWYRQILGQKVEFLVSFYNNEISEKSEIFDDQFSVERPDGSNFTLKIRSTKLEDSAMYFCASRQNTQYFGPGTRLTVL.

The genes are TRBV18 and TRBJ2-7; no clear D gene. Germline V gene lookup returns CDR1 KGHSH and CDR2 LQKENI. This CDR3 contains 16 residues. V was cut by 3 bases and J by 4 bases, with 19 bases left in between. The CDR3 spells CASSPQPRGLKYEQYF. CDR3 sequence (DNA): TGTGCCAGCTCACCCCAACCTCGAGGTTTGAAGTACGAGCAGTACTTC. Looking up the rest from reference TRBV18 and TRBJ2-7 gives the full variable domain: NAGVMQNPRHLVRRRGQEARLRCSPMKGHSHVYWYRQLPEEGLKFMVYLQKENIIDESGMPKERFSAEFPKEGPSILRIQQVVRGDSAAYFCASSPQPRGLKYEQYFGPGTRLTVT.

This chain connects TRBV3-1 (or the pseudogene TRBV3-2) to TRBJ1-5, with D perhaps TRBD1 (6 bases). Germline CDR1 and CDR2: LGHDT and YNNKEL (reference sequence). V was pared by 5 bases and J by 4 bases, with 15 bases between. This CDR3 comprises 15 residues. The CDR3: CASSSRGGANQPQHF. In DNA, the CDR3 is TGTGCCAGCAGCTCACGGGGGGGGGCAAATCAGCCCCAGCATTTT.

The rearrangement joins TRBV5-1 to TRBJ1-2, with 8 bases fitting TRBD1. This CDR3 contains 16 residues. Unmatched junction bases numbered 7, after V lost 0 bases and J lost 3 bases. Germline V gives CDR1 SGHRS, CDR2 YFSETQ. DNA for the CDR3: TGCGCCAGCAGCTTGGTGGTGTCAGGGGGCGACTATGGCTACACCTTC. This translates into CASSLVVSGGDYGYTF.

The chain's CDR3 is CASSATGFSYNEQFF. DNA for the CDR3: TGCGCCAGCAGCGCTACAGGGTTTAGCTACAATGAGCAGTTCTTC. The rearrangement uses TRBV5-1 and TRBJ2-1, with D maybe TRBD1 (6 bases). This CDR3 is 15 amino acids long. V was clipped by 4 bases and J by 3 bases, with 14 bases between them. Germline values: CDR1 SGHRS, CDR2 YFSETQ.

This chain uses TRBV2 with TRBJ2-1; D is unresolved. This CDR3 comprises 12 residues. Trimming shortened V by 3 bases and J by 7 bases, and 7 bases separated the two germline ends. Germline CDR1 is SNHLY and CDR2 is FYNNEI. The CDR3 DNA reads as TGTGCCAGCAGTGACTGGCGGAATGAGCAGTTCTTC. It is translated as CASSDWRNEQFF.

The chain joins TRBV19 to TRBJ1-2; a possible D gene is TRBD1 (5 bases). The germline CDR1 and CDR2 sequences are LNHDA and SQIVND (reference sequence). This CDR3 is built from 15 residues. Trimming stripped 4 bases from V and 1 base from J, with 13 bases between. CDR3: CASSSDSFFNYGYTF. CDR3 DNA sequence: TGTGCCAGTAGTAGCGACAGTTTTTTTAACTATGGCTACACCTTC.

This chain uses TRBV27 with TRBJ1-3; D might be TRBD1 (6 bases). Germline lookup yields CDR1 MNHEY and CDR2 SMNVEV (reference sequence). Trimming took off 6 bases at V and 4 bases at J, with 19 bases between the two ends. This CDR3 is built from 16 residues. CDR3 in amino acids: CASSSYSKDRGNTIYF. The CDR3 bases are TGTGCCAGCAGCTCATATTCGAAAGACAGGGGAAACACCATATATTTT.

With respect to this clone: The same CDR3 also results from other DNA sequences found in this sample. V gene TRBV4-3 combines with J gene TRBJ1-2; D is uncertain. In germline, CDR1 is LGHNA, CDR2 YSLEER. The CDR3 runs to 13 residues. The V gene lost 2 bases and the J gene lost 4 bases, with 8 bases spanning the gap. This CDR3 is CASSQSGVYGYTF. For the CDR3, the DNA is TGCGCCAGCAGCCAATCCGGAGTCTATGGCTACACCTTC.